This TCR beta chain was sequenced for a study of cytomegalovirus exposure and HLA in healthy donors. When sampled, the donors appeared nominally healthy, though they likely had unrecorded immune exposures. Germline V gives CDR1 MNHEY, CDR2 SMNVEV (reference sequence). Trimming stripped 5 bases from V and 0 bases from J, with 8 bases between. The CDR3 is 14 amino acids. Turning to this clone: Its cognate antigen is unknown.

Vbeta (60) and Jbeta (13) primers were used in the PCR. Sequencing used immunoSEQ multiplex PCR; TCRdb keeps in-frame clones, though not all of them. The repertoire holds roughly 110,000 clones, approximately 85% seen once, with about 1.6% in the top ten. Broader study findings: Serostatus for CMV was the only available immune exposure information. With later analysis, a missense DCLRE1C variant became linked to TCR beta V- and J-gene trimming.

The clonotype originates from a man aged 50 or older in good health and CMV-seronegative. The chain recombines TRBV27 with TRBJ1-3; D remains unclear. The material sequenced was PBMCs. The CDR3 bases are TGTGCCAGCAGTACATCTAGCTCTGGAAACACCATATATTTT. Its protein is CASSTSSSGNTIYF.